This TCR beta chain comes out of a study of cytomegalovirus exposure and HLA in healthy donors. Background on the study: The 120 or so validation repertoires were reported in a later analysis to have been generated on the same platform as the roughly 670 first-cohort repertoires.

On this clone itself: Its cognate antigen is unknown.

The study's findings and limits: The study designated around 150 TCR beta chains cytomegalovirus-associated. Many donors shared some public TCRs, even though most TCR sequences were rare. In vitro confirmation showed three CMV-associated chains to be CMV antigen specific.

V lost 6 bases, J lost 0 bases, and 9 bases lay in between. The CDR3 runs to 13 residues. Germline V CDR1 and CDR2: SQVTM, ANQGSEA. Using immunoSEQ multiplex PCR, the repertoire was profiled, and TCRdb retains in-frame clones only, with some absent. The sample includes 120,000 or so clones, 75% to 90% of them seen just once. The sample consisted of PBMCs. The rearrangement uses TRBV29-1 and TRBJ2-1; D unresolved. The TCR comes from a man aged 18 to 35 in good health and CMV-seropositive. The CDR3 DNA reads TGCAGCGTGCAGGCCCTCTCCTACAATGAGCAGTTCTTC. This gives the protein CSVQALSYNEQFF.